A selection of T cell receptor beta chains follows, all from one sample in a study of cytomegalovirus exposure and HLA in healthy donors. Clones were read by immunoSEQ multiplex PCR, and TCRdb kept only the in-frame ones, dropping some. The data contain 62,000 or so clones, roughly four fifths of them singletons. Specimen: PBMCs. All receptors come from a man younger than 45 in good health and CMV-seronegative. Each CDR3 is given with its conserved first and last residue. A D gene is named only where the DNA matches it firmly. The size of a clone is reported for some rows only, either as once, few or many, or as a class for expanded clones.

V gene: TRBV5-6
clone size: once
J gene: TRBJ1-3
D gene: TRBD1
CDR3 protein: CASSGQGAFSGNTIYF
CDR3 DNA: TGTGCCAGCAGCGGACAGGGGGCATTCTCTGGAAACACCATATATTTT

V gene: TRBV7-9
clone size: once
J gene: TRBJ2-1
D gene: TRBD2
CDR3 protein: CASSTPRGVAGAWFF
CDR3 DNA: TGTGCCAGCAGCACCCCGCGGGGGGTAGCCGGAGCATGGTTCTTC

V gene: TRBV6-5
clone size: few
J gene: TRBJ1-4
D gene: NA
CDR3 protein: CASSPPGRRKLFF
CDR3 DNA: TGTGCCAGCAGTCCCCCCGGGAGGAGAAAACTGTTTTTT

V gene: TRBV5-4
clone size: NA
J gene: TRBJ1-1
D gene: NA
CDR3 protein: CASSLGGETEAFF
CDR3 DNA: TGTGCCAGCAGCTTGGGGGGGGAGACTGAAGCTTTCTTT

V gene: TRBV19
clone size: NA
J gene: TRBJ1-3
D gene: NA
CDR3 protein: CASSPAAVTGSTIYF
CDR3 DNA: TGTGCCAGTAGTCCAGCCGCCGTGACAGGAAGCACCATATATTTT

V gene: TRBV7-8
clone size: NA
J gene: TRBJ2-7
D gene: TRBD2
CDR3 protein: CASSLDGLAGDEQYF
CDR3 DNA: TGTGCCAGCAGCTTGGACGGACTAGCGGGAGACGAGCAGTACTTC

V gene: TRBV7-2
clone size: NA
J gene: TRBJ2-1
D gene: TRBD1
CDR3 protein: CASSFRDRGLRQFF
CDR3 DNA: TGTGCCAGCAGCTTCCGGGACAGGGGGCTACGGCAGTTCTTC

V gene: TRBV5-4
clone size: NA
J gene: TRBJ1-2
D gene: TRBD1
CDR3 protein: CASSLGWTGDYGYTF
CDR3 DNA: TGTGCCAGCAGCTTGGGCTGGACAGGAGACTATGGCTACACCTTC

V gene: TRBV29-1
clone size: NA
J gene: TRBJ1-2
D gene: NA
CDR3 protein: CSVYRDIYGYTF
CDR3 DNA: TGCAGCGTGTACCGGGACATCTATGGCTACACCTTC

V gene: TRBV27
clone size: NA
J gene: TRBJ1-6
D gene: NA
CDR3 protein: CASSPPRSSYNSPLHF
CDR3 DNA: TGTGCCAGCAGTCCTCCGAGGAGCTCCTATAATTCACCCCTCCACTTT

V gene: TRBV6-5
clone size: once
J gene: TRBJ1-2
D gene: NA
CDR3 protein: CASSYSDSLNYGYTF
CDR3 DNA: TGTGCCAGCAGTTACTCGGACAGTCTTAACTATGGCTACACCTTC

V gene: TRBV9
clone size: NA
J gene: TRBJ2-3
D gene: TRBD2
CDR3 protein: CASSVGTSGGTDTQYF
CDR3 DNA: TGTGCCAGCAGCGTTGGGACTAGCGGGGGGACAGATACGCAGTATTTT

V gene: TRBV11-2
clone size: NA
J gene: TRBJ2-3
D gene: TRBD2
CDR3 protein: CASSLVAGAVDTQYF
CDR3 DNA: TGTGCCAGCAGCTTAGTAGCGGGAGCGGTAGATACGCAGTATTTT

V gene: TRBV7-2
clone size: NA
J gene: TRBJ1-1
D gene: NA
CDR3 protein: CASSFSSGSVTEAFF
CDR3 DNA: TGTGCCAGCAGCTTCTCTTCGGGATCGGTCACTGAAGCTTTCTTT

V gene: TRBV27
clone size: NA
J gene: TRBJ2-5
D gene: TRBD1
CDR3 protein: CASTDRVSETQYF
CDR3 DNA: TGTGCCAGCACCGACAGGGTTTCGGAGACCCAGTACTTC

V gene: TRBV7-3
clone size: NA
J gene: TRBJ2-2
D gene: NA
CDR3 protein: CASSLFQTLTGELFF
CDR3 DNA: TGTGCCAGCAGCTTATTCCAGACTTTGACCGGGGAGCTGTTTTTT

V gene: TRBV15
clone size: NA
J gene: TRBJ2-5
D gene: NA
CDR3 protein: CATSRGDRVQETQYF
CDR3 DNA: TGTGCCACCAGCAGGGGCGACAGAGTACAAGAGACCCAGTACTTC

V gene: TRBV2
clone size: NA
J gene: TRBJ1-2
D gene: TRBD1
CDR3 protein: CAGGTGGWYGYTF
CDR3 DNA: TGTGCCGGGGGGACAGGGGGATGGTATGGCTACACCTTC

V gene: TRBV9
clone size: NA
J gene: TRBJ1-2
D gene: NA
CDR3 protein: CASSVDQEENYGYTF
CDR3 DNA: TGTGCCAGCAGCGTAGATCAGGAGGAAAACTATGGCTACACCTTC

V gene: TRBV4-3
clone size: few
J gene: TRBJ2-1
D gene: NA
CDR3 protein: CASSQDSGLRGHEQFF
CDR3 DNA: TGCGCCAGCAGCCAAGATAGCGGTCTAAGGGGCCATGAGCAGTTCTTC

V gene: TRBV27
clone size: few
J gene: TRBJ1-1
D gene: TRBD1
CDR3 protein: CASGPLTRTGDEGNTEAFF
CDR3 DNA: TGTGCCAGCGGTCCCCTCACCCGGACAGGGGATGAGGGGAACACTGAAGCTTTCTTT

V gene: TRBV10-3
clone size: NA
J gene: TRBJ1-1
D gene: NA
CDR3 protein: CAISESLGNTEAFF
CDR3 DNA: TGTGCCATCAGTGAGTCGCTAGGGAACACTGAAGCTTTCTTT

V gene: TRBV5-1
clone size: NA
J gene: TRBJ2-7
D gene: NA
CDR3 protein: CASNPLRGTETYEQYF
CDR3 DNA: TGCGCCAGCAACCCTCTGCGCGGGACAGAGACCTACGAGCAGTACTTC

V gene: TRBV11-2
clone size: NA
J gene: TRBJ1-3
D gene: TRBD1
CDR3 protein: CASSRWTGLSSGNTIYF
CDR3 DNA: TGTGCCAGCAGCCGTTGGACAGGGCTTAGCTCTGGAAACACCATATATTTT

V gene: TRBV7-2
clone size: NA
J gene: TRBJ1-5
D gene: TRBD1
CDR3 protein: CASSARDRGGQPQHF
CDR3 DNA: TGTGCCAGCAGCGCCCGGGACAGGGGGGGACAGCCCCAGCATTTT

V gene: TRBV5-1
clone size: NA
J gene: TRBJ1-1
D gene: NA
CDR3 protein: CASSLVQRDTEAFF
CDR3 DNA: TGCGCCAGCAGCTTGGTCCAGCGGGACACTGAAGCTTTCTTT

V gene: TRBV7-2
clone size: NA
J gene: TRBJ2-7
D gene: TRBD2
CDR3 protein: CASSYGGSWIYEQYF
CDR3 DNA: TGTGCCAGCAGCTACGGCGGGAGTTGGATCTACGAGCAGTACTTC

V gene: TRBV6-5
clone size: NA
J gene: TRBJ2-1
D gene: TRBD1
CDR3 protein: CASSSGDRSYNEQFF
CDR3 DNA: TGTGCCAGCAGCTCCGGGGACAGGTCCTACAATGAGCAGTTCTTC

V gene: TRBV5-1
clone size: NA
J gene: TRBJ2-5
D gene: NA
CDR3 protein: CASSLGRLQETQYF
CDR3 DNA: TGCGCCAGCAGCTTGGGGCGGTTGCAAGAGACCCAGTACTTC

V gene: TRBV9
clone size: NA
J gene: TRBJ2-1
D gene: TRBD1
CDR3 protein: CASSVEDRDEQFF
CDR3 DNA: TGTGCCAGCAGCGTAGAAGACAGGGATGAGCAGTTCTTC

V gene: TRBV6-1
clone size: few
J gene: TRBJ1-5
D gene: TRBD1
CDR3 protein: CASSDGTGYNQPQHF
CDR3 DNA: TGTGCCAGCAGTGATGGGACAGGGTATAATCAGCCCCAGCATTTT

V gene: TRBV6-1
clone size: NA
J gene: TRBJ1-5
D gene: TRBD1
CDR3 protein: CAVATVGQNQPQHF
CDR3 DNA: TGTGCCGTGGCCACCGTGGGACAGAATCAGCCCCAGCATTTT

V gene: TRBV5-1
clone size: NA
J gene: TRBJ2-2
D gene: TRBD1
CDR3 protein: CASSPGQGATNTGELFF
CDR3 DNA: TGCGCCAGCAGCCCTGGACAGGGGGCCACGAACACCGGGGAGCTGTTTTTT

V gene: TRBV30
clone size: NA
J gene: TRBJ2-4
D gene: TRBD2
CDR3 protein: CAWSIAGGTVDIQYF
CDR3 DNA: TGTGCCTGGAGTATAGCGGGAGGGACGGTTGACATTCAGTACTTC

V gene: TRBV6-4
clone size: NA
J gene: TRBJ2-1
D gene: TRBD2
CDR3 protein: CASSVAGGEGNEQFF
CDR3 DNA: TGTGCCAGCAGTGTAGCGGGAGGTGAGGGGAATGAGCAGTTCTTC

V gene: TRBV7-2
clone size: NA
J gene: TRBJ1-6
D gene: NA
CDR3 protein: CASSLALAGRAPLHF
CDR3 DNA: TGTGCCAGCAGCTTAGCGCTGGCAGGCAGGGCACCCCTCCACTTT

V gene: TRBV25-1
clone size: NA
J gene: TRBJ2-2
D gene: TRBD2
CDR3 protein: CASSRGGNTGELFF
CDR3 DNA: TGTGCCAGCAGTCGGGGGGGAAACACCGGGGAGCTGTTTTTT

V gene: TRBV7-6
clone size: NA
J gene: TRBJ2-7
D gene: TRBD1
CDR3 protein: CASSLEWGDRVSYEQYF
CDR3 DNA: TGTGCCAGCAGCTTAGAATGGGGGGACAGGGTCAGCTACGAGCAGTACTTC

V gene: TRBV4-1
clone size: NA
J gene: TRBJ2-1
D gene: NA
CDR3 protein: CASSQVGRAHNEQFF
CDR3 DNA: TGCGCCAGCAGCCAAGTAGGCAGGGCCCACAATGAGCAGTTCTTC

V gene: TRBV12-5
clone size: NA
J gene: TRBJ1-2
D gene: NA
CDR3 protein: CASGLAKRANYGYTF
CDR3 DNA: TGTGCTAGTGGTTTGGCCAAAAGAGCTAACTATGGCTACACCTTC

V gene: TRBV7-3
clone size: NA
J gene: TRBJ2-7
D gene: TRBD1
CDR3 protein: CASSLEGAAYEQYF
CDR3 DNA: TGTGCCAGCAGCCTAGAGGGGGCGGCCTACGAGCAGTACTTC

V gene: TRBV7-6
clone size: NA
J gene: TRBJ1-1
D gene: TRBD1
CDR3 protein: CASSLDDRVPNTEAFF
CDR3 DNA: TGTGCCAGCAGCTTGGACGACAGGGTGCCGAACACTGAAGCTTTCTTT

V gene: TRBV18
clone size: NA
J gene: TRBJ2-7
D gene: TRBD1
CDR3 protein: CASSGTGFYEQYF
CDR3 DNA: TGTGCCAGCTCAGGGACAGGTTTTTACGAGCAGTACTTC

V gene: TRBV27
clone size: NA
J gene: TRBJ1-6
D gene: TRBD1
CDR3 protein: CASSDRAYSPLHF
CDR3 DNA: TGTGCCAGCAGCGACAGGGCTTATTCACCCCTCCACTTT

V gene: TRBV10-3
clone size: NA
J gene: TRBJ2-7
D gene: NA
CDR3 protein: CAISPQSYEQYF
CDR3 DNA: TGTGCCATCAGTCCACAGAGTTACGAGCAGTACTTC

V gene: TRBV5-1
clone size: NA
J gene: TRBJ1-1
D gene: NA
CDR3 protein: CASSLIPKTEAFF
CDR3 DNA: TGCGCCAGCAGCTTGATTCCCAAAACTGAAGCTTTCTTT

V gene: TRBV6-6
clone size: NA
J gene: TRBJ2-7
D gene: TRBD1
CDR3 protein: CASSYGTGVLSYEQYF
CDR3 DNA: TGTGCCAGCAGTTACGGGACAGGGGTTTTATCCTACGAGCAGTACTTC

V gene: TRBV29-1
clone size: NA
J gene: TRBJ1-2
D gene: NA
CDR3 protein: CSVVGGGQDNYGYTF
CDR3 DNA: TGCAGCGTTGTAGGGGGTGGGCAGGATAACTATGGCTACACCTTC

V gene: TRBV4-3
clone size: NA
J gene: TRBJ1-3
D gene: TRBD1
CDR3 protein: CASSQDPAGGNPSGNTIYF
CDR3 DNA: TGCGCCAGCAGCCAAGATCCGGCAGGGGGAAACCCCTCTGGAAACACCATATATTTT

V gene: TRBV5-6
clone size: NA
J gene: TRBJ2-1
D gene: NA
CDR3 protein: CASSQGPPSYNEQLF
CDR3 DNA: TGTGCCAGCAGCCAGGGGCCTCCCAGCTACAATGAGCAGCTCTTC

V gene: TRBV4-3
clone size: NA
J gene: TRBJ2-1
D gene: NA
CDR3 protein: CASSYGLGGNNEQFF
CDR3 DNA: TGCGCCAGCAGCTATGGATTAGGGGGAAACAATGAGCAGTTCTTC

V gene: TRBV6-1
clone size: NA
J gene: TRBJ2-7
D gene: TRBD2
CDR3 protein: CASSELADAYEQYF
CDR3 DNA: TGTGCCAGCAGTGAGCTAGCGGATGCCTACGAGCAGTACTTC

V gene: TRBV4-3
clone size: NA
J gene: TRBJ1-5
D gene: NA
CDR3 protein: CASSQELTGTQPQHF
CDR3 DNA: TGCGCCAGCAGCCAAGAGTTAACAGGTACTCAGCCCCAGCATTTT